This TCR beta chain is drawn from a study of Ad26.COV2.S vaccination and SARS-CoV-2 variants. Study results and limitations: Vaccine and placebo groups showed comparable non-spike TCR breadth.

Treatment indicated: over 15 received Ad26.COV2.S at low or high dose, single or two shots; 5 received placebo; per-sample allocation not given. After the first vaccine or placebo injection, samples were drawn on day 63. The table came from immunoSEQ multiplex PCR; TCRdb's copy has only in-frame clones and leaves some out. The sample includes 350,000 to 600,000 clones, about 88% of them seen just once. V dropped 4 bases and J dropped 2 bases, with 12 bases sitting between them. This CDR3 is built from 14 residues. Germline CDR1 and CDR2: SGDLS and YYNGEE. As for this clone: What it binds is unknown.

This receptor was identified in a person aged 18-65 years who received the Ad26.COV2.S COVID-19 vaccine or a placebo. Sample: peripheral blood, taken in a trial of Ad26.COV2.S vaccine versus placebo. The chain recombines TRBV9 with TRBJ2-5; possibly TRBD1 or TRBD2 for D (5 bases each). The CDR3 protein is CASSPGTGQETQYF. In nucleotides, the CDR3 is TGTGCCAGCAGCCCGGGGACGGGGCAAGAGACCCAGTACTTC.